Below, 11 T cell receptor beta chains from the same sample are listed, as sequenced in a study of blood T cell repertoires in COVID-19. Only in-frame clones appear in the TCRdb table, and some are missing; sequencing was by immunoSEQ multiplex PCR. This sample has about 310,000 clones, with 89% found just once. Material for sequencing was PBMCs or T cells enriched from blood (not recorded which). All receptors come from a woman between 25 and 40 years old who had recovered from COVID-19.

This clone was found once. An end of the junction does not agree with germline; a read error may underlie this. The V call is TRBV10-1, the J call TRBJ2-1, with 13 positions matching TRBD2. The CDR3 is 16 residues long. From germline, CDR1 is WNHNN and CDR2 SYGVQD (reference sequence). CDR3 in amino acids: CASSEGTSGTYDEQFF. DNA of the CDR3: TGCGCCAGCAGTGAAGGGACTAGCGGGACCTACGATGAGCAGTTCTTC.

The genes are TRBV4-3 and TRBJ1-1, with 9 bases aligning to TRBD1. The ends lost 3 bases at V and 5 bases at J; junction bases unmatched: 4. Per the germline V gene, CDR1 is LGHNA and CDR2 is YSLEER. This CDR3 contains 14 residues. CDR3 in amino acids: CASSHSDRGTEAFF. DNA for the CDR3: TGCGCCAGCAGCCATTCGGACAGGGGTACTGAAGCTTTCTTT.

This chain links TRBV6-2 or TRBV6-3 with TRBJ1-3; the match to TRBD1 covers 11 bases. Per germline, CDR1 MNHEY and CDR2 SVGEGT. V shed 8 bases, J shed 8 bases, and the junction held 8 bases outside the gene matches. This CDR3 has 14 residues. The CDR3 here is CASRSGQGADTIYF. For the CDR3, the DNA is TGTGCCAGCCGTTCCGGACAGGGGGCGGACACCATATATTTT.

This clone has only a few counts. Written as DNA, the CDR3 is TGTGCCAGTAGTATGGCTCGCTTGGGACAGGGCATGGATCAGCCCCAGCATTTT. Protein product: CASSMARLGQGMDQPQHF. J is TRBJ1-5 and V is TRBV19, with 9 bases matching TRBD1. Germline V gives CDR1 LNHDA, CDR2 SQIVND (reference sequence). This CDR3 has 18 residues. V was pared by 3 bases and J by 5 bases, with 14 bases of the junction left unmatched.

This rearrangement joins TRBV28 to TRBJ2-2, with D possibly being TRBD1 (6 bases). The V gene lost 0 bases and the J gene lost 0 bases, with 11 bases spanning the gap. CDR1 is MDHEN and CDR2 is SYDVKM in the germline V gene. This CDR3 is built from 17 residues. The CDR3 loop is CASSLWDRRANTGELFF. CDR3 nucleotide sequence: TGTGCCAGCAGTTTATGGGACAGAAGAGCGAACACCGGGGAGCTGTTTTTT.

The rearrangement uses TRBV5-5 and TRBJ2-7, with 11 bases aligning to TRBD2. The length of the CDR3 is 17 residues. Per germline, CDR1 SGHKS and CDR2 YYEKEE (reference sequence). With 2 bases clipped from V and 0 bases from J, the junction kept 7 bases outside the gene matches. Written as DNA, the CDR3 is TGTGCCAGCAGCTTTGCATTAGCGGGAGGGAGCTCCTACGAGCAGTACTTC. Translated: CASSFALAGGSSYEQYF.

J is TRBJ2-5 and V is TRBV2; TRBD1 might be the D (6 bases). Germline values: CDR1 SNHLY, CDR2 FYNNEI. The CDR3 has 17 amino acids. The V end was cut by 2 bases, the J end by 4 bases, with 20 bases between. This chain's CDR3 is CASSEPPRGGRRETQYF. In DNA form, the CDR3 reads TGTGCCAGCAGTGAACCCCCACGTGGGGGCCGGCGAGAGACCCAGTACTTC.

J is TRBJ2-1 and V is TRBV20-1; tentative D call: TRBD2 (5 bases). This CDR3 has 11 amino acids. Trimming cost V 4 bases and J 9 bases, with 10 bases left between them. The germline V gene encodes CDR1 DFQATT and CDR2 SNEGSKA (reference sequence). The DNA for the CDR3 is TGCAGTGCTATCATTCGGGGTGAGCAGTTCTTC. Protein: CSAIIRGEQFF.

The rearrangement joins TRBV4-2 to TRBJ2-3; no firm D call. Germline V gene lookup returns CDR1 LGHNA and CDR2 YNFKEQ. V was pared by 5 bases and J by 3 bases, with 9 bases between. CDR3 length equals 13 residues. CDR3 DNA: TGTGCCAGCAGCGCTCAGGTGACAGATACGCAGTATTTT. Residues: CASSAQVTDTQYF.

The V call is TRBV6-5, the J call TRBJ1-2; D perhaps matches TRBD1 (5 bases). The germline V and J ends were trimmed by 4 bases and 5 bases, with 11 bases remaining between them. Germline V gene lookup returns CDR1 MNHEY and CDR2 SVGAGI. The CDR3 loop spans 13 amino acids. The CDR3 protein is CASSSLQGYGYTF. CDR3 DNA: TGTGCCAGCAGTTCCCTTCAGGGATATGGCTACACCTTC.

The CDR3 coding sequence is TGTGCCAGCAGTTACCAGGGAGGAGTCTTGAGTGGCTACAATGAGCAGTTCTTC. As protein: CASSYQGGVLSGYNEQFF. The V gene is TRBV6-2 or TRBV6-3, the J gene TRBJ2-1; possibly TRBD2 for D (6 bases). In germline, CDR1 is MNHEY, CDR2 SVGEGT. V was clipped by 2 bases and J by 3 bases, with 20 bases between them. The CDR3 runs to 18 residues.